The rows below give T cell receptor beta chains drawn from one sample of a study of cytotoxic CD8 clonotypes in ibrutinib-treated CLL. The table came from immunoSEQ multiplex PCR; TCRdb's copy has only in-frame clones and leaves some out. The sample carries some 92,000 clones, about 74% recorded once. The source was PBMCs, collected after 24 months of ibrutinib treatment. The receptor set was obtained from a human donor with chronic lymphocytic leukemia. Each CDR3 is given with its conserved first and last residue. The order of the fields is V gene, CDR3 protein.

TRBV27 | CASSLSRHGSNQPQHF
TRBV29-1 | CSAGGSSTDTQYF
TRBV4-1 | CASSQVPIREEGYTF
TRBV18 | CASSPDGSSYEQYF
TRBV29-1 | CSAKGHEQFF
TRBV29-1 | CSVGSRVAGELFF
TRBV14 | CASSQGIGEGYEQYF
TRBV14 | CASSPLPGAAGNTEAFF
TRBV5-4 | CASSSTALSDTQYF
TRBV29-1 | CSVDKNLLNYGYTF
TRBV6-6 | CASHPGASEAFF
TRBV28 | CASKSSGSGNQPQHF
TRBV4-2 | CASSLAGGNTEAFF
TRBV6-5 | CASSFLADVYEQYF
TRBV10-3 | CAISAAAGTGVNTEAFF
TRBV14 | CASSHLRDTDYGYTF
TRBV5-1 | CASSPIGDVQETQYF
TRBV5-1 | CASSSRTSGGFGVYNEQFF
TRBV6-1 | CASLSGYEQYF
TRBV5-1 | CASSLGSGRGTEAFF
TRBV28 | CARWDFQGAITF
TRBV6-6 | CASSYSSGAIYEQYF
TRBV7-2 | CASSLEPGTNEKLFF
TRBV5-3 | CASNTGQPSGANVLTF
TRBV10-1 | CASSGGGVANTEAFF
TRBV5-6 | CASARTVDEKLFF
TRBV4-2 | CASSLGGTGDAEQFF
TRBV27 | CASSSFSGRGALYEQYF
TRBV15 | CATSRVGGLSETQYF
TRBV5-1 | CASSLGQGAGNTIYF
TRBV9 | CASSVDGTLNTGELFF
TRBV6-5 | CASSYSAGAGNTIYF
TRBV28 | CASSGGEPLQPQHF
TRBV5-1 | CASSKNTEAFF
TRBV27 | CASRRGRGSTGELFF
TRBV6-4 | CASSVHGNTIYF
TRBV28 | CASRPQGAGTDTQYF
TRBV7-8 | CASSPPGRGAWDTQYF
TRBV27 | CASSQLAGEETQYF
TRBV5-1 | CASSWSLSSGSNEQFF
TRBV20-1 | CSARDLTEAFF
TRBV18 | CASSFTFYYEQFF
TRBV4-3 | CASSQDRATSYNEQFF
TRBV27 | CASTASEYTGELFF
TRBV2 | CASGKNQPQHF
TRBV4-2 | CASSPRLAGGLSPYNEQFF
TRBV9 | CASSVVGGMETQYF
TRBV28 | CASSLDRSNGYTF
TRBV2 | CASSHGTWGSGTSTDTQYF
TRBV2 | CASSEARGEVNEQFF
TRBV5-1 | CASSWRVRGGSGELFF
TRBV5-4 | CASSLETRRHDEQFF
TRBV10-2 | CASSGGPRGYEQYF